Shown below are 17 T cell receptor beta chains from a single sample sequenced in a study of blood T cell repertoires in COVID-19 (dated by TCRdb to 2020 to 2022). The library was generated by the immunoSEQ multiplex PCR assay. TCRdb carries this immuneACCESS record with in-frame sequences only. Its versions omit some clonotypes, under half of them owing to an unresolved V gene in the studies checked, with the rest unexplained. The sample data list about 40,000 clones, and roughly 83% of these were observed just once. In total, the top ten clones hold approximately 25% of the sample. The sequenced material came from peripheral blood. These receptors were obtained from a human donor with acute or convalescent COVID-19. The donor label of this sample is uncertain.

The CDR3 DNA follows: TGCGCCAGCAGCTTGGAGGGACAGGTGAACAATGAGCAGTTCTTC. This sequence encodes CASSLEGQVNNEQFF. This chain joins TRBV5-1 and TRBJ2-1, with 8 bases that match TRBD1. V gave up 0 bases and J gave up 5 bases; unmatched junction bases: 4. This CDR3 spans 15 amino acids. Germline CDR1 and CDR2: SGHRS and YFSETQ.

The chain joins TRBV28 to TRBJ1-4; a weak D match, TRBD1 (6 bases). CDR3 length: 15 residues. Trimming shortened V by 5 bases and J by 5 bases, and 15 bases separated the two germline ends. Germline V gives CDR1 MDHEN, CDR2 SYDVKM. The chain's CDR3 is CASSPLLDRNEKLFF. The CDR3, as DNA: TGTGCCAGCAGTCCCCTACTTGACAGGAATGAAAAACTGTTTTTT.

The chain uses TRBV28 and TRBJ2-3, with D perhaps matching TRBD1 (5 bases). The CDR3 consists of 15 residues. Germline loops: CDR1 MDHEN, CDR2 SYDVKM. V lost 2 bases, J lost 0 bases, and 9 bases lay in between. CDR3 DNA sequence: TGTGCCAGCAGTTTACAGGGTCCAAGCACAGATACGCAGTATTTT. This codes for CASSLQGPSTDTQYF.

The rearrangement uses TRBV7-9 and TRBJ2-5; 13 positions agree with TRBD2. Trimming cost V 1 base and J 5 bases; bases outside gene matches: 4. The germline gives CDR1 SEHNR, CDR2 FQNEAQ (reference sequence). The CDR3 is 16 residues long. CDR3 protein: CASSLELAGGPETQYF. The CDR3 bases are TGTGCCAGCAGCTTAGAACTAGCGGGGGGGCCGGAGACCCAGTACTTC.

The CDR3 loop is CASSLTAPANTGELFF. DNA of the CDR3: TGCGCCAGCAGCTTGACAGCCCCCGCGAACACCGGGGAGCTGTTTTTT. J is TRBJ2-2 and V is TRBV5-1; D ambiguous. Trimming stripped 1 base from V and 0 bases from J, with 10 bases between. Per the germline V gene, CDR1 is SGHRS and CDR2 is YFSETQ. The CDR3 loop spans 16 amino acids.

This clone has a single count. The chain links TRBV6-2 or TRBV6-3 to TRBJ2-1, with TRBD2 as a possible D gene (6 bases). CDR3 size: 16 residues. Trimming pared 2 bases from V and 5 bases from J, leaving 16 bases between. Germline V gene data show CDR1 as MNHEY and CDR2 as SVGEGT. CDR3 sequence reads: CASSYLLAGTDNEQFF. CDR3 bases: TGTGCCAGCAGTTACCTTCTTGCGGGGACGGACAATGAGCAGTTCTTC.

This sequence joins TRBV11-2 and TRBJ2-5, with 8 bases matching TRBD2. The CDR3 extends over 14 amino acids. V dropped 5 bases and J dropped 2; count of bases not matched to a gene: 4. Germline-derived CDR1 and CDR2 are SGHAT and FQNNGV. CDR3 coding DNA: TGTGCCAGCAGCCCCTCGGGGGGGCAAGAGACCCAGTACTTC. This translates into CASSPSGGQETQYF.

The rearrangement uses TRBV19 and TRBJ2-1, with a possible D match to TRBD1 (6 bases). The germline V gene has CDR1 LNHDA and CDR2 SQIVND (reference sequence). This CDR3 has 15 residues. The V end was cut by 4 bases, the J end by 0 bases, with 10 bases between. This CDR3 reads CASSTGQDSYNEQFF. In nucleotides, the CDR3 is TGTGCCAGTAGTACGGGACAAGACTCCTACAATGAGCAGTTCTTC.

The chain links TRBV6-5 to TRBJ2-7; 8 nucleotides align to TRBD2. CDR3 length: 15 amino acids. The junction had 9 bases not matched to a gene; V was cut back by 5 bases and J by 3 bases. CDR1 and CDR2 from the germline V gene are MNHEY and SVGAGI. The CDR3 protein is CASSLHQSGGYEQYF. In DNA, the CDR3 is TGTGCCAGCAGTCTTCATCAGAGCGGGGGCTACGAGCAGTACTTC.

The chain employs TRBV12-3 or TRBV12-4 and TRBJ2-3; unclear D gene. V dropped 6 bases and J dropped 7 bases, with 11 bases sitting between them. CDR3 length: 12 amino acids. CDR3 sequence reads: CASRLSSYTQYF. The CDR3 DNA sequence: TGTGCCAGCAGGCTTAGTTCCTATACGCAGTATTTT.

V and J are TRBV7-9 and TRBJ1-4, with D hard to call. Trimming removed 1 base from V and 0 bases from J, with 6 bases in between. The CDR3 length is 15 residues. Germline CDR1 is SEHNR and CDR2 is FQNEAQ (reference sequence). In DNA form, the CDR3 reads TGTGCCAGCAGCTTAGGAGGGACAACTAATGAAAAACTGTTTTTT. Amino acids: CASSLGGTTNEKLFF.

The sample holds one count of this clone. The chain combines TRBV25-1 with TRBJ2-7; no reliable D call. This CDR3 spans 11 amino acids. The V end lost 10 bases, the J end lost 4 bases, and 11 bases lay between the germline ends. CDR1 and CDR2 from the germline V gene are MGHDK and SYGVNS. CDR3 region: CATSVLYEQYF. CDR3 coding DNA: TGTGCCACCTCGGTTTTGTACGAGCAGTACTTC.

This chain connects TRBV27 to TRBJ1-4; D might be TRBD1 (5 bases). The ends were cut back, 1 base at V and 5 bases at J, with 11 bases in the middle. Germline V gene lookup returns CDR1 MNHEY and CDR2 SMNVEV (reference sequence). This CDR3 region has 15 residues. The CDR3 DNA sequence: TGTGCCAGCAGTTTATTGTTGGGGGGAAATGAAAAACTGTTTTTT. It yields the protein CASSLLLGGNEKLFF.

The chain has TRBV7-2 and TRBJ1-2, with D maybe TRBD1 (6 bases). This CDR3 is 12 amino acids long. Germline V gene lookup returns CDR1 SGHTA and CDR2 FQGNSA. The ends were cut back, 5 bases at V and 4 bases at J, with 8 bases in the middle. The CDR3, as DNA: TGTGCCAGCAGCCCGGACAGCTATGGCTACACCTTC. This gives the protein CASSPDSYGYTF.

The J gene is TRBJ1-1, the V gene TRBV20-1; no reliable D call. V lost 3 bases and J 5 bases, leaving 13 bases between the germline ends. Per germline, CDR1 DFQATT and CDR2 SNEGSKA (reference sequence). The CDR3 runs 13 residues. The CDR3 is CSASDTLRTEAFF. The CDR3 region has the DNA TGCAGTGCTAGTGACACCCTTCGGACTGAAGCTTTCTTT.

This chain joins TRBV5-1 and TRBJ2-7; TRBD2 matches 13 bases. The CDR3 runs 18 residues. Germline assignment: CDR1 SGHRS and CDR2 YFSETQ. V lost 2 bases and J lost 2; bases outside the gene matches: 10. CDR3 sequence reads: CASSLKLAGGALPYEQYF. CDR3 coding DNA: TGCGCCAGCAGCTTAAAACTAGCGGGAGGGGCCCTCCCCTACGAGCAGTACTTC.

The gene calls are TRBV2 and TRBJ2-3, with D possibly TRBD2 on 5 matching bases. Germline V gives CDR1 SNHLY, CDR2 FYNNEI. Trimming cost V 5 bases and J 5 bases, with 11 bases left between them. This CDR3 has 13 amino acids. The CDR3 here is CASSTRLGDTQYF. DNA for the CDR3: TGTGCCAGCAGTACTAGGCTCGGAGATACGCAGTATTTT.